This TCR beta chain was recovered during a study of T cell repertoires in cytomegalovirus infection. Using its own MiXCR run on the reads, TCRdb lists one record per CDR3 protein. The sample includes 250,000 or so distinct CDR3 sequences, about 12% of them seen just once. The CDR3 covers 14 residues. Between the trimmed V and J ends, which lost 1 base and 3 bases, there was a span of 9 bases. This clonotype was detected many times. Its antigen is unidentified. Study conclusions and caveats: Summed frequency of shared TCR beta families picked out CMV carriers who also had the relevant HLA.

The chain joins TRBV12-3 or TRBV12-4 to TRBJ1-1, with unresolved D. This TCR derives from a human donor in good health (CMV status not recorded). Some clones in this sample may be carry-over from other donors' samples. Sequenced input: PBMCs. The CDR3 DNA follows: TGTGCCAGCAGTTTAGGGGCAAGGCACACTGAAGCTTTCTTT. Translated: CASSLGARHTEAFF.